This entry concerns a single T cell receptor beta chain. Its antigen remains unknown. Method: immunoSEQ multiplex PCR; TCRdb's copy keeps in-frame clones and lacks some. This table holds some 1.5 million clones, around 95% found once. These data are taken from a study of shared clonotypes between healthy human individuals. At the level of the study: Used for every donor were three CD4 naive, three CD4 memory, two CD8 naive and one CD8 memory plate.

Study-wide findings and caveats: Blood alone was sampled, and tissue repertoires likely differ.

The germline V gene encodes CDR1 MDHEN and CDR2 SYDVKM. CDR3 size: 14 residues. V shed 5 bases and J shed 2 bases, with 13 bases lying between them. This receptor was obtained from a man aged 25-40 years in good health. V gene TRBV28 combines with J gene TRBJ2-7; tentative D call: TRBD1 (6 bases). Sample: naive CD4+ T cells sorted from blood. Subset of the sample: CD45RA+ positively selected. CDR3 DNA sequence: TGTGCCAGCAGTAAACAGGGTTATCCCTACGAGCAGTACTTC. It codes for CASSKQGYPYEQYF.